This T cell receptor (beta chain) is from a study of T cells in Graves' hyperthyroidism and ophthalmopathy. Overall study findings and caveats: Most thyroid-expanded clonotypes above 0.001 were also found in blood. Ophthalmopathy, as predicted by the model, came a median 6.5 months after the prediction.

This clonotype showed up many times. Its antigen is unknown. Diagnoses rested on clinical symptoms, serum thyroxine and TRAb, thyroid ultrasound and orbital computed tomography. Amplified TCR beta CDR3 regions came from RNA transcripts. An initial round of RT-PCR targeting the TCR CDR3 relied on the HTBI primer set. In TCRdb, the multiplex PCR reads were re-called with MiXCR into one record per CDR3 protein. The profile shows roughly 570,000 distinct CDR3 sequences, under 60% of them singletons. The CDR3 is 12 residues long. After removal of 2 bases from V and 8 bases from J, the junction contained 2 bases not matched to a gene. CDR1 and CDR2 (germline): DFQATT, SNEGSKA (reference sequence).

The chain links TRBV20-1 to TRBJ1-4; 7 bases line up with TRBD1. Sequences were obtained from peripheral blood or thyroid tissue (not recorded which). The TCR sequence derives from an adult woman with Graves' disease, either hyperthyroidism or ophthalmopathy (not recorded which). CDR3 nucleotide sequence: TGCAGTGCTAGACAGGGGGGCGAAAAACTGTTTTTT. Translated, it gives CSARQGGEKLFF.